The 10 T cell receptor beta chains given below trace back to one sample, sequenced in a study of blood T cell repertoires in COVID-19. Here immunoSEQ multiplex PCR was the method, and the copy in TCRdb shows in-frame clones only, minus some. The table lists 100,000 or so clones, roughly 86% of them singletons. The sample taken for sequencing was peripheral blood. The receptors here all came from a human donor in a cohort sampled during active COVID-19.

V usage is TRBV18 and J usage is TRBJ2-6; D unclear. Between the trimmed V and J ends, which lost 3 bases and 4 bases, there was a span of 13 bases. Germline loops: CDR1 KGHSH, CDR2 LQKENI. The CDR3 is 16 amino acids. The CDR3 region has the DNA TGTGCCAGCTCACCGGGCAGAGCCTCAGGGGCCAACGTCCTGACTTTC. Protein sequence: CASSPGRASGANVLTF.

The chain links TRBV9 to TRBJ1-1, with D possibly TRBD1 on 5 matching bases. Germline assignment: CDR1 SGDLS and CDR2 YYNGEE. The V end lost 4 bases, the J end lost 6 bases, and 19 bases lay between the germline ends. The CDR3 runs to 15 residues. This CDR3 reads CASSSRQRKGAEAFF. The CDR3 coding sequence is TGTGCCAGCAGCTCCAGACAGCGCAAAGGGGCTGAAGCTTTCTTT.

The genes are TRBV18 and TRBJ2-7; D ambiguous. Germline assignment: CDR1 KGHSH and CDR2 LQKENI. V dropped 3 bases and J dropped 4 bases, with 13 bases sitting between them. The CDR3 has 14 residues. The CDR3 region is CASSPTEALYEQYF. CDR3 in DNA: TGTGCCAGCTCACCGACCGAGGCCCTATACGAGCAGTACTTC.

V and J are TRBV10-3 and TRBJ2-3; 8 positions agree with TRBD2. The CDR3 is made up of 13 amino acids. Germline V gene sequence: CDR1 ENHRY, CDR2 SYGVKD. Unmatched junction bases numbered 4, after V lost 5 bases and J lost 6 bases. CDR3 sequence (DNA): TGTGCCATCAGTAGCGGGAGATCGGATACGCAGTATTTT. This sequence encodes CAISSGRSDTQYF.

This sequence joins TRBV27 and TRBJ2-7; 9 bases agree with TRBD2. V lost 0 bases and J lost 4; bases outside the gene matches: 7. Germline CDR1 and CDR2: MNHEY and SMNVEV (reference sequence). The CDR3 is 16 amino acids. The DNA for the CDR3 is TGTGCCAGCAGTTTATCCCGGACTAGCGCCACTTACGAGCAGTACTTC. Translation: CASSLSRTSATYEQYF.

This chain uses TRBV6-5 with TRBJ2-1, with 7 bases lining up with TRBD2. The CDR3 covers 16 residues. Germline V gene lookup returns CDR1 MNHEY and CDR2 SVGAGI. With V trimmed by 0 bases and J by 7 bases, 9 bases remained unmatched. CDR3 sequence reads: CASSYSRGRDGNEQFF. For the CDR3, the DNA is TGTGCCAGCAGTTACTCGCGTGGGAGGGATGGAAATGAGCAGTTCTTC.

J is TRBJ1-2 and V is TRBV7-2; D not resolved. Germline CDR1 SGHTA, CDR2 FQGNSA. The ends were cut back, 4 bases at V and 4 bases at J, with 16 bases in the middle. This CDR3 has 15 amino acids. The CDR3, as DNA: TGTGCCAGCAGCTCCTATAGGGAGGCCGGCTATGGCTACACCTTC. It yields the protein CASSSYREAGYGYTF.

The V and J genes are TRBV6-5 and TRBJ2-7; 7 bases are shared with TRBD1. Unmatched junction bases numbered 9, after V lost 5 bases and J lost 5 bases. CDR1 and CDR2 from the germline V gene are MNHEY and SVGAGI. CDR3 length: 14 amino acids. The CDR3 loop reads CASSRWTGGDEQYF. The CDR3 nucleotides read TGTGCCAGCAGTCGCTGGACAGGTGGGGACGAGCAGTACTTC.

The J gene is TRBJ2-2, the V gene TRBV4-2; D remains ambiguous. Trimming took off 0 bases at V and 4 bases at J, with 6 bases between the two ends. This CDR3 has 14 amino acids. Germline CDR1 reads LGHNA; CDR2 reads YNFKEQ. CDR3 DNA: TGTGCCAGCAGCCAAGATATTCTCACCGGGGAGCTGTTTTTT. It is translated as CASSQDILTGELFF.

The sample holds one count of this clone. The chain recombines TRBV27 with TRBJ2-7, with a tentative D call TRBD2 (6 bases). This CDR3 has 14 amino acids. The ends were cut back, 6 bases at V and 7 bases at J, with 19 bases in the middle. Germline loops: CDR1 MNHEY, CDR2 SMNVEV (reference sequence). Written as DNA, the CDR3 is TGTGCCAGCAGCCCCGACGCGTGGGGGGTGGAGCAGTACTTC. As protein: CASSPDAWGVEQYF.